The 31 T cell receptor beta chains listed next were all sequenced from one sample in a study of cytomegalovirus exposure and HLA in healthy donors. PCR was performed using 60 Vbeta and 13 Jbeta primers. Sequencing used immunoSEQ multiplex PCR; TCRdb keeps in-frame clones, though not all of them. The profile shows around 110,000 clones, 79% of them singletons. The sequencing input was PBMCs. These receptors were taken from a man under 40 in good health and CMV-seropositive.

This chain connects TRBV4-3 to TRBJ2-7, with 12 bases aligning to TRBD2. The V segment lost 4 bases and the J segment 2 bases; nucleotides outside the gene matches: 3. This CDR3 is 15 amino acids long. CDR1 LGHNA and CDR2 YSLEER come from the germline V gene. This chain's CDR3 is CASSPGLAGPYEQYF. The CDR3 nucleotides are TGCGCCAGCAGCCCTGGACTAGCGGGGCCCTACGAGCAGTACTTC.

As DNA, the CDR3 is TGCGCCAGCAGCAGCGGAGGTGGCCGGGGCTACGAGCAGTACTTC. Protein product: CASSSGGGRGYEQYF. V is TRBV5-1 and J is TRBJ2-7; tentatively, D is TRBD2 (5 bases). The V gene's germline CDR1 is SGHRS and CDR2 YFSETQ. Trimming shortened V by 4 bases and J by 3 bases, and 17 bases separated the two germline ends. The CDR3 is made up of 15 amino acids.

The V gene is TRBV6-6, the J gene TRBJ2-7; unclear D gene. The CDR3 is made up of 12 amino acids. Germline V gene sequence: CDR1 MNHNY, CDR2 SVGAGI (reference sequence). The V end lost 3 bases, the J end lost 3 bases, and 6 bases lay between the germline ends. In nucleotides, the CDR3 is TGTGCCAGCAGTTATACAAACTACGAGCAGTACTTC. Translated: CASSYTNYEQYF.

The chain couples TRBV28 to TRBJ2-7; perhaps TRBD1 as D (7 bases). Trimming removed 1 base at V and 5 bases at J, with 12 bases between. The length of the CDR3 is 14 residues. Germline V lookup: CDR1 MDHEN, CDR2 SYDVKM. This CDR3 is CASSLSLRGDEQYF. The CDR3 nucleotides are TGTGCCAGCAGTTTATCGCTCAGGGGGGACGAGCAGTACTTC.

The gene calls are TRBV19 and TRBJ1-5, with D tentatively TRBD1 (5 bases). The CDR3 totals 16 residues. Per the germline V gene, CDR1 is LNHDA and CDR2 is SQIVND (reference sequence). V dropped 7 bases and J dropped 5 bases, with 21 bases sitting between them. The DNA of the CDR3 is TGTGCCAGTACCCCCCGCCCGCCAGGGCCCCATCAGCCCCAGCATTTT. Encoded protein: CASTPRPPGPHQPQHF. The complete variable domain, with remaining parts taken from reference TRBV19 and TRBJ1-5, reads DGGITQSPKYLFRKEGQNVTLSCEQNLNHDAMYWYRQDPGQGLRLIYYSQIVNDFQKGDIAEGYSVSREKKESFPLTVTSAQKNPTAFYLCASTPRPPGPHQPQHFGDGTRLSIL.

V and J are TRBV6-1 and TRBJ1-4; D remains ambiguous. V gave up 1 base and J gave up 0 bases, with 9 bases separating them. This CDR3 comprises 16 residues. Germline lookup yields CDR1 MNHNS and CDR2 SASEGT. The CDR3 DNA reads as TGTGCCAGCAGTGAAGAAGATACATCAACTAATGAAAAACTGTTTTTT. As protein: CASSEEDTSTNEKLFF.

The rearrangement links TRBV9 to TRBJ1-5, with TRBD1 as a possible D gene (6 bases). This CDR3 region has 18 residues. CDR1 is SGDLS, CDR2 YYNGEE, per germline. V shed 0 bases and J shed 0 bases, with 16 bases lying between them. The CDR3 coding sequence is TGTGCCAGCAGCGTAGGATGGACAGTCGAATATAGCAATCAGCCCCAGCATTTT. It encodes CASSVGWTVEYSNQPQHF.

This chain connects TRBV18 to TRBJ2-7; 11 bases line up with TRBD2. CDR3 length: 15 residues. CDR1 and CDR2 (germline): KGHSH, LQKENI. V shed 4 bases and J 3 bases; nucleotides not matched to a gene: 5. The CDR3 is CASSHSGGESYEQYF. For the CDR3, the DNA is TGTGCCAGCTCACATAGCGGGGGGGAAAGCTACGAGCAGTACTTC.

The chain joins TRBV21-1 to TRBJ2-7; whether TRBD1, the table's D call, matches the DNA was not checked. TRBV21-1 constitutes a pseudogene. The CDR3 contains 15 residues. In nucleotides, the CDR3 is TGTGCCAGCAGCAAAGAAGGTCAGGCCCCCTACGAGCAGTACTTC. Its protein product is CASSKEGQAPYEQYF.

The chain carries TRBV7-2 and TRBJ2-7, with 8 bases lining up with TRBD2. V gave up 3 bases and J gave up 1 base; unmatched junction bases: 2. Looked up from germline, CDR1 is SGHTA and CDR2 is FQGNSA. CDR3 size: 14 residues. Written as DNA, the CDR3 is TGTGCCAGCAGCTTGCGGGGGGCATCCTACGAGCAGTACTTC. Residues: CASSLRGASYEQYF.

The rearrangement links TRBV19 to TRBJ1-5; TRBD1 matches 12 bases. From germline, CDR1 is LNHDA and CDR2 SQIVND (reference sequence). The trim removed 6 bases at V and 3 bases at J, leaving 6 bases unmatched. This CDR3 contains 16 residues. The CDR3 spells CASSRDRGRNNQPQHF. In DNA, the CDR3 is TGTGCCAGTAGCAGGGACAGGGGGCGCAACAATCAGCCCCAGCATTTT.

The V call is TRBV14, the J call TRBJ1-3; D remains ambiguous. The CDR3 consists of 16 residues. Germline CDR1 reads SGHDN; CDR2 reads FVKESK. V was shortened by 0 bases and J by 0 bases, with 9 bases between the two germline ends. The CDR3 reads CASSQERRPSGNTIYF. The CDR3 DNA follows: TGTGCCAGCAGCCAAGAGAGGAGACCCTCTGGAAACACCATATATTTT.

The chain recombines TRBV2 with TRBJ1-5; D possibly corresponds to TRBD1 (6 bases). The germline gives CDR1 SNHLY, CDR2 FYNNEI. Trimming pared 6 bases from V and 6 bases from J, leaving 18 bases between. The CDR3 totals 15 residues. This CDR3 is CASSVRTVRGQPQHF. In DNA, the CDR3 is TGTGCCAGCAGCGTAAGGACAGTAAGAGGTCAGCCCCAGCATTTT.

J is TRBJ1-5 and V is TRBV5-5; possible D gene TRBD1, 5 bases. V was shortened by 5 bases and J by 1 base, with 16 bases between the two germline ends. Germline V CDR1 and CDR2: SGHKS, YYEKEE (reference sequence). The CDR3 is made up of 16 amino acids. The CDR3, as DNA: TGTGCCAGCAGTCGGGACGTAGCGGTAAGCAATCAGCCCCAGCATTTT. It yields the protein CASSRDVAVSNQPQHF.

The chain carries TRBV5-5 and TRBJ2-1, with TRBD1 matching over 7 bases. The CDR3 is made up of 13 amino acids. V lost 0 bases, J lost 9 bases, and 3 bases stayed unmatched. Germline V gene lookup returns CDR1 SGHKS and CDR2 YYEKEE (reference sequence). CDR3 sequence (DNA): TGTGCCAGCAGCTTGGAAGGGACAGTTGAGCAGTTCTTC. Translating it yields CASSLEGTVEQFF.

The gene calls are TRBV7-3 and TRBJ1-1; maybe TRBD1 (5 bases). Germline V CDR1 and CDR2: SGHTA, FQGTGA. The V end lost 2 bases, the J end lost 4 bases, and 11 bases lay between the germline ends. This CDR3 spans 14 amino acids. The CDR3 sequence is CASSLLGGGTEAFF. For the CDR3, the DNA is TGTGCCAGCAGCTTATTGGGGGGGGGCACTGAAGCTTTCTTT.

This clone was detected a few times. The chain is built from TRBV4-1 and TRBJ1-2, with no clear D. The germline V and J ends were trimmed by 0 bases and 8 bases, with 16 bases remaining between them. This CDR3 is 15 amino acids long. Germline V gene sequence: CDR1 MGHRA, CDR2 YSYEKL. CDR3: CASSQDPTAERGYTF. CDR3 DNA sequence: TGCGCCAGCAGCCAAGATCCCACGGCGGAGAGAGGCTACACCTTC.

The J gene is TRBJ1-2, the V gene TRBV13; TRBD1 agrees at 9 bases. This CDR3 is built from 14 residues. Germline trimming cut 3 bases from V and 4 bases from J; bases unmatched to any gene: 3. Germline lookup yields CDR1 PRHDT and CDR2 FYEKMQ (reference sequence). Here the CDR3 DNA reads TGTGCCAGCAGCTTTGGGACAGGGAGCTATGGCTACACCTTC. This translates into CASSFGTGSYGYTF.

This chain connects TRBV5-6 to TRBJ1-2; 9 bases align to TRBD1. Unmatched junction bases numbered 4, after V lost 6 bases and J lost 1 base. This CDR3 region has 14 residues. The germline V gene encodes CDR1 SGHDT and CDR2 YYEEEE. The DNA of the CDR3 is TGTGCCAGCAAGACAGGGGGATTTAACTATGGCTACACCTTC. This gives the protein CASKTGGFNYGYTF.

The chain links TRBV28 to TRBJ1-1; D possibly corresponds to TRBD1 (6 bases). The CDR3 runs 13 residues. Germline lookup yields CDR1 MDHEN and CDR2 SYDVKM. V was shortened by 5 bases and J by 4 bases, with 11 bases between the two germline ends. This chain's CDR3 is CASSPGTITEAFF. The DNA for the CDR3 is TGTGCCAGCAGTCCCGGGACAATCACTGAAGCTTTCTTT.

This chain uses TRBV7-3 with TRBJ2-3; D unclear. Germline assignment: CDR1 SGHTA and CDR2 FQGTGA. The CDR3 contains 13 residues. Trimming took off 0 bases at V and 14 bases at J, with 15 bases between the two ends. CDR3 region: CASSLTQSRFLYF. The CDR3 region has the DNA TGTGCCAGCAGCTTAACGCAGTCCCGCTTTCTGTATTTT.

The chain couples TRBV9 to TRBJ2-7; 9 bases match TRBD1. This CDR3 region has 15 residues. Unmatched junction bases numbered 11, after V lost 3 bases and J lost 7 bases. Germline CDR1 and CDR2: SGDLS and YYNGEE. CDR3: CASSATGTGLGEQYF. The DNA of the CDR3 is TGTGCCAGCAGCGCGACCGGGACAGGGTTGGGGGAGCAGTACTTC. Supplemented by reference TRBV9 and TRBJ2-7, the full variable domain reads DSGVTQTPKHLITATGQRVTLRCSPRSGDLSVYWYQQSLDQGLQFLIQYYNGEERAKGNILERFSAQQFPDLHSELNLSSLELGDSALYFCASSATGTGLGEQYFGPGTRLTVT.

The chain is built from TRBV19 and TRBJ1-5; weak D call: TRBD1 (6 bases). The CDR3 spans 14 residues. In germline, CDR1 is LNHDA, CDR2 SQIVND (reference sequence). V was pared by 8 bases and J by 4 bases, with 15 bases between. CDR3 amino acids: CASLQGNGNQPQHF. The CDR3, as DNA: TGTGCCAGTCTGCAGGGGAATGGAAATCAGCCCCAGCATTTT.

V gene TRBV10-3 combines with J gene TRBJ2-3; 8 bases fit TRBD1. V shed 11 bases and J 5 bases; nucleotides not matched to a gene: 15. The CDR3 extends over 15 amino acids. Germline assignment: CDR1 ENHRY and CDR2 SYGVKD. The CDR3, as DNA: TGTGCCGTATCACTGGACAGGGTGCGATTAGATACGCAGTATTTT. Translated, it gives CAVSLDRVRLDTQYF.

Points on this clone: A junction end diverges from the germline sequence, so it may reflect a read error. The chain uses TRBV5-1 and TRBJ2-4; the match to TRBD2 covers 11 bases. Germline lookup yields CDR1 SGHRS and CDR2 YFSETQ. There are 19 residues in the CDR3. This CDR3 is CASSVFTSGGTLAKNSQYF. Written as DNA, the CDR3 is TGCGCCAGCAGCGTCTTCACTAGCGGGGGTACTCTAGCCAAAAACAGTCAGTACTTC.

CDR3 in amino acids: CASSLGLSWDTLYEQYF. DNA of the CDR3: TGTGCCAGCAGCTTAGGGTTAAGTTGGGACACCCTCTACGAGCAGTACTTC. The chain links TRBV7-9 to TRBJ2-7, with a possible D match to TRBD1 (6 bases). Germline CDR1 reads SEHNR; CDR2 reads FQNEAQ (reference sequence). V gave up 1 base and J gave up 3 bases, with 19 bases separating them. There are 17 residues in the CDR3. Based on the CDR3 plus reference TRBV7-9 and TRBJ2-7, the full variable domain is DTGVSQNPRHKITKRGQNVTFRCDPISEHNRLYWYRQTLGQGPEFLTYFQNEAQLEKSRLLSDRFSAERPKGSFSTLEIQRTEQGDSAMYLCASSLGLSWDTLYEQYFGPGTRLTVT.

This clone was seen a few times. The V call is TRBV6-5, the J call TRBJ2-7; 12 positions agree with TRBD2. Germline CDR1 reads MNHEY; CDR2 reads SVGAGI. This CDR3 has 14 amino acids. Trimming cost V 6 bases and J 5 bases; bases outside gene matches: 5. Here the CDR3 reads CASRGTSGPHEQYF. As DNA, the CDR3 is TGTGCCAGCAGGGGGACTAGCGGGCCCCACGAGCAGTACTTC.

This clone showed up just a few times. The chain employs TRBV27 and TRBJ2-6; TRBD1 aligns across 8 bases. V gave up 3 bases and J gave up 2 bases; unmatched junction bases: 9. The germline gives CDR1 MNHEY, CDR2 SMNVEV (reference sequence). The CDR3 totals 18 residues. This CDR3 reads CASSLGPGGAPGANVLTF. CDR3 coding DNA: TGTGCCAGCAGTTTGGGGCCAGGGGGCGCTCCTGGGGCCAACGTCCTGACTTTC.

The V call is TRBV20-1, the J call TRBJ1-4, with D perhaps TRBD1 (5 bases). With 5 bases removed from V and 16 bases from J, the gap between germline ends came to 14 bases. CDR1 is DFQATT and CDR2 is SNEGSKA in the germline V gene (reference sequence). This CDR3 comprises 10 residues. Written as DNA, the CDR3 is TGCAGTGCTCGATATGAGACAGAGTTTTTT. Translation gives CSARYETEFF.

This chain joins TRBV5-1 and TRBJ1-1, with 9 positions matching TRBD1. The ends lost 4 bases at V and 5 bases at J; junction bases unmatched: 12. CDR3 size: 16 residues. The germline CDR1 and CDR2 sequences are SGHRS and YFSETQ. The CDR3 DNA reads as TGCGCCAGCAGCATTTGGGGGACAGGGATTGGTACTGAAGCTTTCTTT. It codes for CASSIWGTGIGTEAFF.

The chain combines TRBV7-6 with TRBJ2-7, with 8 bases that match TRBD2. The length of the CDR3 is 16 residues. V gave up 4 bases and J gave up 5 bases; unmatched junction bases: 13. Per the germline V gene, CDR1 is SGHVS and CDR2 is FNYEAQ. The CDR3 DNA sequence: TGTGCCAGCAGCTCTCCATTAAGGGGCGGGGGGAACGAGCAGTACTTC. As protein: CASSSPLRGGGNEQYF.